These T cell receptor beta chains were read from a single sample in a study of blood T cell repertoires in COVID-19. The table came from immunoSEQ multiplex PCR; TCRdb's copy has only in-frame clones and leaves some out. The profile covers roughly 260,000 clones, with roughly 80% appearing a single time and about 5.3% taken by the ten largest. The sample comprised peripheral blood. The receptors come from an elderly woman with active or convalescent COVID-19. CDR3s leave out the opening cysteine and the closing phenylalanine or tryptophan.

J gene,V gene,CDR3 protein
TRBJ1-5,TRBV30,AWSEGRTGAFSGSNQPQH
TRBJ1-4,TRBV20-1,SVRDRGV
TRBJ1-1,TRBV28,ASSRGDRAGTEAF
TRBJ1-1,TRBV7-9,ASSYLENTEAF
TRBJ2-1,TRBV15,ATSRERGTSQF
TRBJ2-1,TRBV5-3,ARSLSGEHEQF
TRBJ2-3,TRBV27,ASSLLAGRGTDTQY
TRBJ2-3,TRBV20-1,SADKEATQY
TRBJ1-6,TRBV6-5,ASSYSAWGDSPLH
TRBJ2-2,TRBV5-5,ASSFVSLGGLSTGELF
TRBJ2-3,TRBV9,ASSANSDTQY
TRBJ1-1,TRBV3-1/TRBV3-2,ASSKTVNTEAF
TRBJ2-5,TRBV5-1,ASSTNRIAGGLETQY
TRBJ2-3,TRBV5-4,ASSLRLAEGVDTQY
TRBJ2-1,TRBV24-1,ATSEERGRFNEQF
TRBJ1-1,TRBV19,ASSIGQAITEAF
TRBJ1-4,TRBV5-1,ASRSADLEEKLF
TRBJ1-2,TRBV18,ASSPRANYYGYT
TRBJ2-5,TRBV18,ASSQSQETQY
TRBJ1-6,TRBV25-1,ASRETGLNSPLH
TRBJ2-3,TRBV9,ASSAWTSGTTDTQY
TRBJ2-1,TRBV11-2,ASSQLAGGIEQF